This TCR beta chain is drawn from a study of cytomegalovirus exposure and HLA in healthy donors. Overall study context: Genotyping of roughly 400 donors showed that 80% to 85% belonged to the Caucasian-associated ancestry cluster. Findings and caveats of the study: CMV serostatus alone was available as immune exposure information. Fewer N-insertions than the roughly 670-donor mean were reportedly shown by an Asian-associated ancestry cluster in a later analysis.

From germline, CDR1 is SEHNR and CDR2 FQNEAQ (reference sequence). This CDR3 comprises 14 residues. Trimming shortened V by 7 bases and J by 4 bases, and 16 bases separated the two germline ends. With respect to this clone: Its antigen is currently unknown.

PCR was performed using 60 Vbeta and 13 Jbeta primers. Sequenced by immunoSEQ multiplex PCR; TCRdb stores in-frame clones only, minus some. The sample comprises fewer than 150,000 clones, 65% to 80% of which are singletons, and about 3.1% rests with the top ten. The chain links TRBV7-9 to TRBJ1-1; D ambiguous. Sequencing was carried out using PBMCs. This TCR was sampled from a man between 35 and 55 years old in good health and CMV-seronegative. The CDR3 sequence: CASTLRGMVTEAFF. In nucleotides, the CDR3 is TGTGCCAGCACCCTGCGAGGAATGGTCACTGAAGCTTTCTTT. Drawing the rest from reference TRBV7-9 and TRBJ1-1, the complete variable domain is DTGVSQNPRHKITKRGQNVTFRCDPISEHNRLYWYRQTLGQGPEFLTYFQNEAQLEKSRLLSDRFSAERPKGSFSTLEIQRTEQGDSAMYLCASTLRGMVTEAFFGQGTRLTVV.